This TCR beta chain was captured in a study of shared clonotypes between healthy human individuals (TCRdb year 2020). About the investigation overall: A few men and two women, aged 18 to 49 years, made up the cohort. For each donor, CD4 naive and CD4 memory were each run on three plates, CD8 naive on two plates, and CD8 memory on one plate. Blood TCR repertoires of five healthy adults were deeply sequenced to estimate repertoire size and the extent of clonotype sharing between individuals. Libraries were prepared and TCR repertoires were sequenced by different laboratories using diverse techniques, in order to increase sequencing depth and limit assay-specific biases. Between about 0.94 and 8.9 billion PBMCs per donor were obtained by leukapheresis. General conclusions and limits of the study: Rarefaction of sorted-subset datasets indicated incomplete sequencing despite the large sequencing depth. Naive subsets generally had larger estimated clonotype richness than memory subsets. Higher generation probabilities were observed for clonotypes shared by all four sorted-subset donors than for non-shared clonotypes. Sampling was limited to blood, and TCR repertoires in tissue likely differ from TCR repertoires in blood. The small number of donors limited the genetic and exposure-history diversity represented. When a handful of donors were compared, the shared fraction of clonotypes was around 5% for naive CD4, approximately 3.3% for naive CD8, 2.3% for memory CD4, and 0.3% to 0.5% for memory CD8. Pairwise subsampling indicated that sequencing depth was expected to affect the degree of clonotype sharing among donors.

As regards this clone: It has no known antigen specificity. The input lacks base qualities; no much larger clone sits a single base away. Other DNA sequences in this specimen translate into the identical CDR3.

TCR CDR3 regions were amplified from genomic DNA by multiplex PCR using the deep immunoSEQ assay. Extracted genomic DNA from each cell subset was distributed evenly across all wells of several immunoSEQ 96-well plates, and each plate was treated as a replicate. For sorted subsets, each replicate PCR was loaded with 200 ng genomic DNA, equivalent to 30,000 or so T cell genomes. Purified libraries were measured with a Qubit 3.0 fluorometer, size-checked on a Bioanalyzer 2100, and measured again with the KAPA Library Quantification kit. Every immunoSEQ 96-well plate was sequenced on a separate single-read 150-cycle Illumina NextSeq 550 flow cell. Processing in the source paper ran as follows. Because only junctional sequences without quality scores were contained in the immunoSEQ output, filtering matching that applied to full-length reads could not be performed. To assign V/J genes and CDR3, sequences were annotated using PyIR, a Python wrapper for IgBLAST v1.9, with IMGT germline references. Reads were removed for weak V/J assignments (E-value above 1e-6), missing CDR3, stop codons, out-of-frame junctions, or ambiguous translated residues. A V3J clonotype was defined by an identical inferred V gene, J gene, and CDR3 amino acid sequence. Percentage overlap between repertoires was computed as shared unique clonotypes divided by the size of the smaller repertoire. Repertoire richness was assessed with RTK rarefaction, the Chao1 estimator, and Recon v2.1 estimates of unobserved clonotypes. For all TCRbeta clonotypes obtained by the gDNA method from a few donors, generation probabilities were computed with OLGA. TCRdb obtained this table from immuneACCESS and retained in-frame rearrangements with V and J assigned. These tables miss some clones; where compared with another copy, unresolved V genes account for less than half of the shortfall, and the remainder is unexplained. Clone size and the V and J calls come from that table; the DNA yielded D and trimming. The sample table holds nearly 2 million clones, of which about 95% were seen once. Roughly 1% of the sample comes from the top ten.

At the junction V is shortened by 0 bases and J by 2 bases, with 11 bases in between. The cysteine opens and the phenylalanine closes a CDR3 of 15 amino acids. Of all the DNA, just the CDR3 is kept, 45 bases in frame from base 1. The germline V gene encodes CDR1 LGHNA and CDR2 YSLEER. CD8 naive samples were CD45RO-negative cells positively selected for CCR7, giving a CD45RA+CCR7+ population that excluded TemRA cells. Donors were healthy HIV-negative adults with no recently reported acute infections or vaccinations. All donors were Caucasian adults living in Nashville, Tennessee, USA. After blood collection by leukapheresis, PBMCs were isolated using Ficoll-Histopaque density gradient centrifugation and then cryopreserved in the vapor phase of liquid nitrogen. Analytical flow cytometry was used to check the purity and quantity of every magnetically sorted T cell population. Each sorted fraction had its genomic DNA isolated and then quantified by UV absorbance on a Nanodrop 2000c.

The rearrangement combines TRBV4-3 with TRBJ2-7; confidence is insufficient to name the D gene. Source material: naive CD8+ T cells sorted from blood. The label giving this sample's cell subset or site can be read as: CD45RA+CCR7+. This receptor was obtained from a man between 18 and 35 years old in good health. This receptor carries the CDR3 CASSQERGRAYEQYF. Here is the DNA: TGCGCCAGCAGCCAAGAACGCGGCCGAGCCTACGAGCAGTACTTC.